These 25 T cell receptor beta chains share one sample of origin, sequenced in a study of shared clonotypes between healthy human individuals. Data came from immunoSEQ multiplex PCR; TCRdb stores just in-frame clones and leaves some out. Among 2 million to 3 million clones listed, 93% were seen once. Sequencing was done on a sample of naive CD4+ T cells from PBMCs. Subset here: CD45RA+ positively selected. Receptors were obtained from a man younger than 30 in good health. Some clones in this sample may be carry-over from other donors' samples.

The chain uses TRBV6-5 and TRBJ1-6, with 7 bases fitting TRBD1. V trimming: 7 bases; J trimming: 10 bases; junction bases outside the gene matches: 10. The CDR3 runs to 14 residues. From germline, CDR1 is MNHEY and CDR2 SVGAGI. The CDR3 spells CASTLNRGKSPLHF. The DNA of the CDR3 is TGTGCCAGCACTCTGAACAGGGGAAAATCACCCCTCCACTTT.

The J gene is TRBJ2-7, the V gene TRBV5-6; D is uncertain. The CDR3 runs 15 residues. V was trimmed by 0 bases and J by 6 bases, leaving 16 bases between them. Germline V gene lookup returns CDR1 SGHDT and CDR2 YYEEEE. Here the CDR3 DNA reads TGTGCCAGCAGCTTGGTAAGGGATTCCCGCCGCGAGCAGTACTTC. Protein product: CASSLVRDSRREQYF.

The chain joins TRBV11-2 to TRBJ1-2; TRBD1 matches at 7 bases. Germline CDR1 is SGHAT and CDR2 is FQNNGV. V dropped 2 bases and J dropped 10; count of bases not matched to a gene: 7. The CDR3 loop spans 13 amino acids. CDR3 coding DNA: TGTGCCAGCAGCTTAATCAGGGGGGGTTTCTACACCTTC. Translation gives CASSLIRGGFYTF.

This clone occurred once. The chain joins TRBV18 to TRBJ2-7, with TRBD2 matching 11 bases. In germline, CDR1 is KGHSH, CDR2 LQKENI. With V trimmed by 3 bases and J by 6 bases, 4 bases remained unmatched. This CDR3 comprises 14 residues. Here the CDR3 reads CASSPTSGKVEQYF. In DNA form, the CDR3 reads TGTGCCAGCTCACCGACTAGCGGGAAGGTCGAGCAGTACTTC. The full variable domain, completed using reference TRBV18 and TRBJ2-7, is NAGVMQNPRHLVRRRGQEARLRCSPMKGHSHVYWYRQLPEEGLKFMVYLQKENIIDESGMPKERFSAEFPKEGPSILRIQQVVRGDSAAYFCASSPTSGKVEQYFGPGTRLTVT.

The DNA for the CDR3 is TGTGCCAGCAGGCCAAACTATGGCTACACCTTC. It yields the protein CASRPNYGYTF. This chain uses TRBV28 with TRBJ1-2; D is undetermined. CDR1 and CDR2 (germline): MDHEN, SYDVKM. The CDR3 consists of 11 residues. Trimming cost V 6 bases and J 2 bases, with 4 bases left between them.

The chain joins TRBV6-1 to TRBJ1-1; D is unresolved. The V gene's germline CDR1 is MNHNS and CDR2 SASEGT. The V and J ends lost 4 bases and 12 bases respectively, with 24 bases between them. There are 15 residues in the CDR3. In DNA form, the CDR3 reads TGTGCCAGCAGTGCTTCCCGGGTGAGCCAAACGTCATCTTTCTTT. The encoded protein is CASSASRVSQTSSFF.

The chain combines TRBV2 with TRBJ2-7; D uncertain. Looked up from germline, CDR1 is SNHLY and CDR2 is FYNNEI. The CDR3 length is 14 residues. V was shortened by 2 bases and J by 1 base, with 9 bases between the two germline ends. The DNA of the CDR3 is TGTGCCAGCAGTGAAATTGTGGCGTCCTACGAGCAGTACTTC. This gives the protein CASSEIVASYEQYF. The variable domain in full, with the rest retrieved from reference TRBV2 and TRBJ2-7, is EPEVTQTPSHQVTQMGQEVILRCVPISNHLYFYWYRQILGQKVEFLVSFYNNEISEKSEIFDDQFSVERPDGSNFTLKIRSTKLEDSAMYFCASSEIVASYEQYFGPGTRLTVT.

The chain is built from TRBV6-6 and TRBJ1-4, with D uncertain. The germline gives CDR1 MNHNY, CDR2 SVGAGI (reference sequence). V was pared by 7 bases and J by 7 bases, with 13 bases between. The CDR3 is 13 amino acids. Written as DNA, the CDR3 is TGTGCCAGCACCGGGCAGGCCGGTGAAAAACTGTTTTTT. Translation: CASTGQAGEKLFF.

Written as DNA, the CDR3 is TGTGCCATCAGTGTTCAGGGGCCTACAGATACGCAGTATTTT. Its protein is CAISVQGPTDTQYF. The chain links TRBV10-3 to TRBJ2-3; maybe TRBD1 (6 bases). In germline, CDR1 is ENHRY, CDR2 SYGVKD. The CDR3 has 14 amino acids. The ends were cut back, 4 bases at V and 3 bases at J, with 11 bases in the middle.

The chain carries TRBV7-9 and TRBJ1-2; D not certain. Deletions cut 5 bases from V and 8 bases from J, with 12 bases between. The CDR3 has 12 amino acids. Germline CDR1 and CDR2: SEHNR and FQNEAQ (reference sequence). CDR3 residues: CASSPRASGYTF. The DNA for the CDR3 is TGTGCCAGCAGCCCCCGGGCCTCAGGCTACACCTTC.

The chain employs TRBV6-1 and TRBJ2-3; TRBD2 agrees at 7 bases. Germline V gives CDR1 MNHNS, CDR2 SASEGT. Trimming removed 4 bases from V and 2 bases from J; junction bases left unmatched: 6. This CDR3 comprises 15 residues. Here the CDR3 reads CASSAPGLSTDTQYF. In DNA, the CDR3 is TGTGCCAGCAGTGCACCGGGACTATCCACAGATACGCAGTATTTT.

The chain combines TRBV30 with TRBJ1-4, with unresolved D. Germline CDR1 GTSNPN, CDR2 SVGIG (reference sequence). The V and J ends lost 2 bases and 8 bases respectively, with 6 bases between them. This CDR3 is built from 11 residues. CDR3 in amino acids: CAWSLGEKLFF. The CDR3 nucleotides read TGTGCCTGGAGTTTAGGAGAAAAACTGTTTTTT. Full variable domain (remainder filled in from reference TRBV30 and TRBJ1-4): SQTIHQWPATLVQPVGSPLSLECTVEGTSNPNLYWYRQAAGRGLQLLFYSVGIGQISSEVPQNLSASRPQDRQFILSSKKLLLSDSGFYLCAWSLGEKLFFGSGTQLSVL.

The chain uses TRBV5-1 and TRBJ1-3; D unclear. Between the trimmed V and J ends, which lost 1 base and 0 bases, there was a span of 5 bases. The V gene's germline CDR1 is SGHRS and CDR2 YFSETQ. The CDR3 runs to 14 residues. This chain's CDR3 is CASSLRDSGNTIYF. In DNA, the CDR3 is TGCGCCAGCAGCTTGCGAGACTCTGGAAACACCATATATTTT.

The chain employs TRBV5-8 and TRBJ2-1; D is perhaps TRBD1 or TRBD2 (5 bases each). The CDR3 has 14 amino acids. The V end lost 4 bases, the J end lost 12 bases, and 20 bases lay between the germline ends. Germline CDR1 is SGHTS and CDR2 is YDEGEE. The CDR3 DNA reads TGTGCCAGCAGCCCTTATTTTACGCGAGGGGTGCAGTTCTTC. Encoded protein: CASSPYFTRGVQFF.

In its sample, this clone was seen once. The rearrangement joins TRBV18 to TRBJ1-2; 9 nucleotides agree with TRBD1. Losses at the gene ends were 3 bases for V and 2 bases for J; bases not matched to a gene: 7. Germline V gives CDR1 KGHSH, CDR2 LQKENI. This CDR3 region has 16 residues. The CDR3 spells CASSPGQGMLNYGYTF. The CDR3 DNA follows: TGTGCCAGCTCACCGGGACAGGGAATGTTGAACTATGGCTACACCTTC. Combining the CDR3 with reference TRBV18 and TRBJ1-2 gives the whole variable domain NAGVMQNPRHLVRRRGQEARLRCSPMKGHSHVYWYRQLPEEGLKFMVYLQKENIIDESGMPKERFSAEFPKEGPSILRIQQVVRGDSAAYFCASSPGQGMLNYGYTFGSGTRLTVV.

The chain carries TRBV18 and TRBJ2-7, with TRBD2 matching over 14 bases. Germline trimming cut 3 bases from V and 6 bases from J; bases unmatched to any gene: 10. Germline lookup yields CDR1 KGHSH and CDR2 LQKENI. CDR3 length: 17 residues. DNA of the CDR3: TGTGCCAGCTCACCTCCCGGGGGGGGACTAGCGGGAGTCGAGCAGTACTTC. Its translation is CASSPPGGGLAGVEQYF.

This sequence joins TRBV11-2 and TRBJ2-5, with D possibly matching TRBD2 (6 bases). The CDR3 loop spans 16 amino acids. The V gene's germline CDR1 is SGHAT and CDR2 FQNNGV. The V end was cut by 7 bases, the J end by 2 bases, with 20 bases between. The CDR3 bases are TGTGCCAGCACCTTTACTACTTGGGGGGTTCAAGAGACCCAGTACTTC. This translates into CASTFTTWGVQETQYF.

J is TRBJ2-1 and V is TRBV19; 12 bases agree with TRBD2. Germline CDR1 is LNHDA and CDR2 is SQIVND (reference sequence). V shed 4 bases and J 8 bases; nucleotides not matched to a gene: 3. The CDR3 runs to 14 residues. The CDR3 spells CASSTTSGSDEQFF. Here the CDR3 DNA reads TGTGCCAGTAGTACGACTAGCGGGAGCGATGAGCAGTTCTTC.

This clone was detected once. The same CDR3 can be traced to other DNA sequences in this sample. CDR3 nucleotide sequence: TGTGCCAGCAGCTTAGAAGGGAGAGGCACTGAAGCTTTCTTT. Translated, it gives CASSLEGRGTEAFF. The chain combines TRBV7-3 with TRBJ1-1; D remains ambiguous. The CDR3 has 14 residues. Trimming removed 2 bases at V and 4 bases at J, with 11 bases between. CDR1 and CDR2 from the germline V gene are SGHTA and FQGTGA.

This chain links TRBV28 with TRBJ2-5; 7 nucleotides agree with TRBD1. V dropped 7 bases and J dropped 2; count of bases not matched to a gene: 7. CDR1 MDHEN and CDR2 SYDVKM come from the germline V gene. The CDR3 runs to 14 residues. The CDR3, as DNA: TGTGCCAGCAAGGGACAGCCTCCTCAAGAGACCCAGTACTTC. This gives the protein CASKGQPPQETQYF. The variable domain in full, completed from reference TRBV28 and TRBJ2-5, reads DVKVTQSSRYLVKRTGEKVFLECVQDMDHENMFWYRQDPGLGLRLIYFSYDVKMKEKGDIPEGYSVSREKKERFSLILESASTNQTSMYLCASKGQPPQETQYFGPGTRLLVL.

The chain uses TRBV5-5 and TRBJ2-2, with D possibly matching TRBD1 (6 bases). Germline loops: CDR1 SGHKS, CDR2 YYEKEE (reference sequence). V was trimmed by 1 base and J by 0 bases, leaving 7 bases between them. The CDR3 totals 15 residues. The CDR3 DNA sequence: TGTGCCAGCAGCTTGACAGGGCCGAACACCGGGGAGCTGTTTTTT. Its protein product is CASSLTGPNTGELFF. Variable domain in full (rest from reference TRBV5-5 and TRBJ2-2): DAGVTQSPTHLIKTRGQQVTLRCSPISGHKSVSWYQQVLGQGPQFIFQYYEKEERGRGNFPDRFSARQFPNYSSELNVNALLLGDSALYLCASSLTGPNTGELFFGEGSRLTVL.

The genes are TRBV5-1 and TRBJ1-1; the D is unclear. CDR1 and CDR2 from the germline V gene are SGHRS and YFSETQ. V was trimmed by 4 bases and J by 0 bases, leaving 10 bases between them. The CDR3 runs to 14 residues. The CDR3 spells CASSLDYLNTEAFF. CDR3 DNA: TGCGCCAGCAGCCTGGATTACTTGAACACTGAAGCTTTCTTT.

This clone appeared once. This chain links TRBV11-2 with TRBJ2-5; D unclear. Trimming removed 3 bases at V and 3 bases at J, with 8 bases between. This CDR3 spans 13 amino acids. CDR1 is SGHAT, CDR2 FQNNGV, per germline. The CDR3 nucleotides read TGTGCCAGCAGCTTGTACAGTAAAGAGACCCAGTACTTC. It codes for CASSLYSKETQYF.

The chain combines TRBV7-9 with TRBJ2-6; D call uncertain. The CDR3 consists of 14 residues. V was trimmed by 2 bases and J by 2 bases, leaving 4 bases between them. Germline V gene data show CDR1 as SEHNR and CDR2 as FQNEAQ (reference sequence). In DNA, the CDR3 is TGTGCCAGCAGCTTATTGGCTGGGGCCAACGTCCTGACTTTC. Protein product: CASSLLAGANVLTF.

The V call is TRBV28, the J call TRBJ2-7; D perhaps matches TRBD1 (5 bases). Germline-derived CDR1 and CDR2 are MDHEN and SYDVKM. Trimming left V 8 bases short and J 4 bases short, with 18 bases between. The CDR3 totals 14 residues. CDR3 nucleotide sequence: TGTGCCAGCGGTGGGGCGACAACGAGGTACGAGCAGTACTTC. Translated, it gives CASGGATTRYEQYF.